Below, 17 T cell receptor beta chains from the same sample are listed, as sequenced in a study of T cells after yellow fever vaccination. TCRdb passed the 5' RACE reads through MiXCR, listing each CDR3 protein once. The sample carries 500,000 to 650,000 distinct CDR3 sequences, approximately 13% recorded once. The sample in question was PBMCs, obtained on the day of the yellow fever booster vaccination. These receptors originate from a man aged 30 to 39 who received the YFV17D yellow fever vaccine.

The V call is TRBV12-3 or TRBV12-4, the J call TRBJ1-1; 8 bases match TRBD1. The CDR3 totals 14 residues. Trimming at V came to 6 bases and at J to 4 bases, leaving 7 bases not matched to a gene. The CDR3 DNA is TGTGCCAGCAGCCCGACAGGGGCGGGCACTGAAGCTTTCTTT. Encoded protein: CASSPTGAGTEAFF.

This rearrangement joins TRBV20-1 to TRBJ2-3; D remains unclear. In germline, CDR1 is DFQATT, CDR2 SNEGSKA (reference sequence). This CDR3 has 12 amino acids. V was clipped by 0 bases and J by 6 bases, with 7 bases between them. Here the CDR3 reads CSARERLDTQYF. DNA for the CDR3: TGCAGTGCTAGAGAGAGGCTTGATACGCAGTATTTT.

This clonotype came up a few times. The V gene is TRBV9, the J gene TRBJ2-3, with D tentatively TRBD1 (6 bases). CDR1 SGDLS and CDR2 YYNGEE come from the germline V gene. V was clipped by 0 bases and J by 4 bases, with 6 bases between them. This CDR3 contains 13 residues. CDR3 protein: CASSVDRADTQYF. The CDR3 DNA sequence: TGTGCCAGCAGCGTAGACAGGGCAGATACGCAGTATTTT.

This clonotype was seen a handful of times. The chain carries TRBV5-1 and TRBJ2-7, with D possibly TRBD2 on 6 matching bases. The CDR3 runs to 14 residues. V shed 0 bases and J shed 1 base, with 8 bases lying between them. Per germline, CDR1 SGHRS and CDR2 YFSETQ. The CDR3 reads CASSLGGMSYEQYF. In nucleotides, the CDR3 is TGCGCCAGCAGCTTGGGCGGGATGTCCTACGAGCAGTACTTC.

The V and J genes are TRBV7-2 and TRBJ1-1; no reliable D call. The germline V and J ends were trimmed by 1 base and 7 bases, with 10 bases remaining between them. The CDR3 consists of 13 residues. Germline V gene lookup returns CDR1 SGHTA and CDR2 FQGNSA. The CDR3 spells CASSLDGVLEAFF. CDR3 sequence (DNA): TGTGCCAGCAGCTTAGATGGGGTCCTTGAAGCTTTCTTT.

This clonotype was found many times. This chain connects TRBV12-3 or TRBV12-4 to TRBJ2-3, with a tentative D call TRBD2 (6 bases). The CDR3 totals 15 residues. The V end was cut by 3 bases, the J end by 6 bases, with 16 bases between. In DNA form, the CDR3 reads TGTGCCAGCAGTTTGCCTGGAACTAGCCCGGATACGCAGTATTTT. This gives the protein CASSLPGTSPDTQYF.

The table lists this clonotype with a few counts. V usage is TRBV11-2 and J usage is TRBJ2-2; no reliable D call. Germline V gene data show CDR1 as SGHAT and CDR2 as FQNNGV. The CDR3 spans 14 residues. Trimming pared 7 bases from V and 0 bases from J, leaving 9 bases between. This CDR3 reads CASIHGTNTGELFF. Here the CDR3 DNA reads TGTGCCAGCATCCATGGCACGAACACCGGGGAGCTGTTTTTT.

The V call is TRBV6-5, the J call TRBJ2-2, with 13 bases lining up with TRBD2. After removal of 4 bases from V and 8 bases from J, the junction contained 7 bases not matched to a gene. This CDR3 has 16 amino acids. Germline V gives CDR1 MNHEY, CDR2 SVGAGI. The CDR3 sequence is CASSSGGLAGAGELFF. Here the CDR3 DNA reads TGTGCCAGCAGTTCTGGAGGACTAGCGGGAGCGGGGGAGCTGTTTTTT.

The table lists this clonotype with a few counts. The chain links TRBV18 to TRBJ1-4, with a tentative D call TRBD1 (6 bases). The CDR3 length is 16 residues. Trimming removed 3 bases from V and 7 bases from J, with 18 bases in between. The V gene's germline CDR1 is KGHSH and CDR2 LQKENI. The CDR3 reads CASSPPGGGRSEKLFF. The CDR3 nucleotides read TGTGCCAGCTCACCCCCTGGCGGGGGGCGAAGTGAAAAACTGTTTTTT.

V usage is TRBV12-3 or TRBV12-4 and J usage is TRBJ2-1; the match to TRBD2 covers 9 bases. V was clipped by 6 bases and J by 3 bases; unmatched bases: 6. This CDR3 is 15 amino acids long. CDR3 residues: CASSRLAAYYNEQFF. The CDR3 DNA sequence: TGTGCCAGCAGCCGACTAGCGGCGTACTACAATGAGCAGTTCTTC.

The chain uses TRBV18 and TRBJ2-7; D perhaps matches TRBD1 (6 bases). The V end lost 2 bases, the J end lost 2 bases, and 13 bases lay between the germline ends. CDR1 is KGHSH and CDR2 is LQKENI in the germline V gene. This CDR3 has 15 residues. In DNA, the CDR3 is TGTGCCAGCTCACCAGCAGGGGCAGCCACCTACGAGCAGTACTTC. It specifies CASSPAGAATYEQYF.

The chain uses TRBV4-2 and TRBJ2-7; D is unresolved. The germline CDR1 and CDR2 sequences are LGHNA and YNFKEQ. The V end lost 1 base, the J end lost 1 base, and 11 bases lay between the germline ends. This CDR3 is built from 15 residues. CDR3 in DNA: TGTGCCAGCAGCCAAGGCAACGACATTTCCTACGAGCAGTACTTC. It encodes CASSQGNDISYEQYF.

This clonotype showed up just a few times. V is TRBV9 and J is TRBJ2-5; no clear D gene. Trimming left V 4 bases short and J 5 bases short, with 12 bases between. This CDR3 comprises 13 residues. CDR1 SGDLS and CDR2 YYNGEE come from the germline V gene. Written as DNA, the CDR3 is TGTGCCAGCAGCCTCGACACTGGTGAGACCCAGTACTTC. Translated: CASSLDTGETQYF. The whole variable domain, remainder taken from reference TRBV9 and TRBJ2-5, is DSGVTQTPKHLITATGQRVTLRCSPRSGDLSVYWYQQSLDQGLQFLIQYYNGEERAKGNILERFSAQQFPDLHSELNLSSLELGDSALYFCASSLDTGETQYFGPGTRLLVL.

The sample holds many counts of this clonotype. This CDR3 is CASSPTSQPYEQYF. The CDR3 region has the DNA TGTGCCAGCTCACCAACAAGTCAGCCCTACGAGCAGTACTTC. V is TRBV18 and J is TRBJ2-7; D remains unclear. Germline lookup yields CDR1 KGHSH and CDR2 LQKENI. The CDR3 loop spans 14 amino acids. V was shortened by 2 bases and J by 2 bases, with 10 bases between the two germline ends.

The CDR3 reads CSVWEQGFGLNNEQFF. CDR3 DNA sequence: TGCAGCGTTTGGGAACAGGGGTTCGGGTTGAACAATGAGCAGTTCTTC. The J gene is TRBJ2-1, the V gene TRBV29-1; 7 positions agree with TRBD1. Trimming cost V 5 bases and J 5 bases; bases outside gene matches: 15. The CDR3 runs to 16 residues. The V gene's germline CDR1 is SQVTM and CDR2 ANQGSEA.

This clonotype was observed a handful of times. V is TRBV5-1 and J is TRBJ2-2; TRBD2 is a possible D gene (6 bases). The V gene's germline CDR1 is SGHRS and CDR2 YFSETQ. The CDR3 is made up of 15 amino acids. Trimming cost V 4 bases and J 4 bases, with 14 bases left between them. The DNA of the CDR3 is TGCGCCAGCAGCCCGTCCGGGACTGCCACCGGGGAGCTGTTTTTT. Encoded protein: CASSPSGTATGELFF.

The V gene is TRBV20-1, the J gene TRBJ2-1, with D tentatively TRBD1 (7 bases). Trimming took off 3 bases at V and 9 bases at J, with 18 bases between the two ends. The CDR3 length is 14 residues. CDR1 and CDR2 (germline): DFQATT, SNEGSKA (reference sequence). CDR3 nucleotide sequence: TGCAGTGCTAGGGAGGGGGCAGGTAAACGTGAGCAGTTCTTC. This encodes CSAREGAGKREQFF.